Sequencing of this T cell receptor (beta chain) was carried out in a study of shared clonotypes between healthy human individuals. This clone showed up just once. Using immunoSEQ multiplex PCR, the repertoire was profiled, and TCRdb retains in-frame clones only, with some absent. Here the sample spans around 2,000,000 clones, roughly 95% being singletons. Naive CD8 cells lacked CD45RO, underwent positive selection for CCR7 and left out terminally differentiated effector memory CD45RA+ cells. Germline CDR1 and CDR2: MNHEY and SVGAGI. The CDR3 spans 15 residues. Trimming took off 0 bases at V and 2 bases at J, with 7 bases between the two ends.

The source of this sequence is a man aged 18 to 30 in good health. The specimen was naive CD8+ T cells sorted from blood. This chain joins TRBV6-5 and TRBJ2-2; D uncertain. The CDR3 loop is CASSYSLGNTGELFF. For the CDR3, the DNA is TGTGCCAGCAGTTACTCGTTAGGAAACACCGGGGAGCTGTTTTTT.